The sequence of this TCR beta chain was determined in a study of shared clonotypes between healthy human individuals. When replicate PCRs were run on sorted subsets, they used about 200 ng DNA, about 30,000 T cell genomes. The repertoire was sequenced with immunoSEQ multiplex PCR; TCRdb's copy has only in-frame clones and lacks some. The repertoire holds 2.3 million or so clones, over 85% seen once, with approximately 0.4% in the top ten. J lost 4 bases, V lost 5 bases, and 14 bases had no gene match. CDR1 and CDR2 from the germline V gene are SGHTA and FQGNSA. This CDR3 is 17 amino acids long. Concerning this clone: No antigen is known for it.

The study, taken as a whole, reports: For naive CD4 cells, around 5% of clonotypes were shared across a few donors. The small donor group covered limited genetic and exposure diversity.

The chain carries TRBV7-2 and TRBJ1-5, with 7 bases fitting TRBD1. Sequenced: naive CD4+ T cells from PBMCs. Subset indicated: CD45RA+ positively selected. The source of this sequence is a man between 18 and 35 years old in good health. Some clones in this sample may be carry-over from other donors' samples. As DNA, the CDR3 is TGTGCCAGCAGCCAATCACTAACAGGGGCGTGGAATCAGCCCCAGCATTTT. Its translation is CASSQSLTGAWNQPQHF.